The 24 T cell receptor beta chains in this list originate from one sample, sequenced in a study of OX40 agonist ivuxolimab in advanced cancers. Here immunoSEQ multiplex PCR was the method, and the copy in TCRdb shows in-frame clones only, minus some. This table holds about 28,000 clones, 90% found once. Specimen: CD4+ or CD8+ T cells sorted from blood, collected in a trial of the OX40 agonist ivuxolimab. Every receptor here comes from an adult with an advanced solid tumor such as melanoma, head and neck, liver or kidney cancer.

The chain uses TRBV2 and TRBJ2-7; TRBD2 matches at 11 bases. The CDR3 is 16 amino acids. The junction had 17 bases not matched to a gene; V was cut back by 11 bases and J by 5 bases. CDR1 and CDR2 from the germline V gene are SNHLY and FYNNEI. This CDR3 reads CASERVAGGLTDEQYF. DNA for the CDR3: TGTGCCTCCGAGAGGGTAGCGGGAGGGTTAACCGACGAGCAGTACTTC.

The CDR3 is CASSVGRGLPLFDTQYF. The CDR3 DNA reads as TGTGCCAGCAGCGTAGGGAGGGGACTTCCCCTCTTCGATACGCAGTATTTT. The chain links TRBV9 to TRBJ2-3; weak D call: TRBD2 (6 bases). The germline V gene has CDR1 SGDLS and CDR2 YYNGEE. This CDR3 is 17 amino acids long. V dropped 0 bases and J dropped 6 bases, with 20 bases sitting between them.

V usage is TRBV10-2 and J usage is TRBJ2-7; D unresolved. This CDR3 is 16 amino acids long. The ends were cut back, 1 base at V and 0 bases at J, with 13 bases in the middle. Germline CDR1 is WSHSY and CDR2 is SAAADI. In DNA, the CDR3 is TGCGCCAGCAGTGAGTTAGAACCGACGAACTCCTACGAGCAGTACTTC. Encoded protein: CASSELEPTNSYEQYF.

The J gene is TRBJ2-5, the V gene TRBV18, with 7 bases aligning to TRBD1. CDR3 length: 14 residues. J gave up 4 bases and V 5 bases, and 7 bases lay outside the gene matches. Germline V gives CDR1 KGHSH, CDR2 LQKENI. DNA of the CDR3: TGTGCCAGCTCAGAAGGGGGCGTGGGAGAGACCCAGTACTTC. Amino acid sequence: CASSEGGVGETQYF.

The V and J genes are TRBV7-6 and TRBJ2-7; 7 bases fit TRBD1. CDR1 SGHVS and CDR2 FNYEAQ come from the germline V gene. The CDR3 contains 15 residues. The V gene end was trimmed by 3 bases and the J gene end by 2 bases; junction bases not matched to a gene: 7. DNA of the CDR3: TGTGCCAGCAGCTTGACAGGGATTACGGCCTACGAGCAGTACTTC. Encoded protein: CASSLTGITAYEQYF.

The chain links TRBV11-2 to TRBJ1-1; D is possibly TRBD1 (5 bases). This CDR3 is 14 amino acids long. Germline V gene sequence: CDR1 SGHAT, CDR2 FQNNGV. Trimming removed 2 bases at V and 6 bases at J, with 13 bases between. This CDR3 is CASSLSGGYPEAFF. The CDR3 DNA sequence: TGTGCCAGCAGCTTATCCGGGGGTTACCCTGAAGCTTTCTTT.

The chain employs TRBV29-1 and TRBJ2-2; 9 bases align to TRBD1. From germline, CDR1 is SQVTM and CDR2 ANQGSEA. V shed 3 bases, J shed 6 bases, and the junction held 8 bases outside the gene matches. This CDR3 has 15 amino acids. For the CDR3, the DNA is TGCAGCGTTGACGCCGGGACAGGGATCTCCGGGGAGCTGTTTTTT. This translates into CSVDAGTGISGELFF.

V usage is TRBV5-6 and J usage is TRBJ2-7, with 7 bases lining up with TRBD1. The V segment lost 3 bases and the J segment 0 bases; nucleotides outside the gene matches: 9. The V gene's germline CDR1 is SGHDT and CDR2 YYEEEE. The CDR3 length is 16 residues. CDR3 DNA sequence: TGTGCCAGCAGCTGCCTGACAGGGAATTACTCCTACGAGCAGTACTTC. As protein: CASSCLTGNYSYEQYF.

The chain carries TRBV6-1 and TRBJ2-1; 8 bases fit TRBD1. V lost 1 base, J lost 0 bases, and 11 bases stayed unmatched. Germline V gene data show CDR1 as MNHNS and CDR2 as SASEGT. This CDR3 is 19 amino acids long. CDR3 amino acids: CASSEGGRGPLRSYNEQFF. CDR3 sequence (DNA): TGTGCCAGCAGTGAAGGAGGCAGGGGGCCCCTTCGCTCCTACAATGAGCAGTTCTTC.

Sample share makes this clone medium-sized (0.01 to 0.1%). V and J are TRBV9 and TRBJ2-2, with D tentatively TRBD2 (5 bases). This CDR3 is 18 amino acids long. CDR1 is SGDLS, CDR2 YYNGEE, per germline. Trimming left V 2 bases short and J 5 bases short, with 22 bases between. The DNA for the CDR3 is TGTGCCAGCAGCGTTAATAGGCGGGTAACGAAAGGAACCGGGGAGCTGTTTTTT. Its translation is CASSVNRRVTKGTGELFF.

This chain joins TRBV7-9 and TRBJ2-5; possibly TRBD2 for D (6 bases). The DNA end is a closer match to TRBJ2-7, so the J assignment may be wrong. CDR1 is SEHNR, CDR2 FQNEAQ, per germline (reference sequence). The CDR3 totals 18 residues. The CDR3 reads CASSLPVLGTHAFYEQYF. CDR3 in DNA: TGTGCCAGCAGCTTACCGGTTCTAGGGACTCATGCTTTTTACGAGCAGTACTTC.

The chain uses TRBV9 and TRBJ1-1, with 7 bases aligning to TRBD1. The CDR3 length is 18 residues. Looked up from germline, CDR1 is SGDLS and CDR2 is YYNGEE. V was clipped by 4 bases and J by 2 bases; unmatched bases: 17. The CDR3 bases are TGTGCCAGCAGCACGTCTCTCAGGGGGTCAGGGATAAACACTGAAGCTTTCTTT. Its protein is CASSTSLRGSGINTEAFF.

CDR3 nucleotides: TGTGCCAGCAGCTTACGGTCTCCTGAAGCTTTCTTT. Residues: CASSLRSPEAFF. This chain connects TRBV7-9 to TRBJ1-1; D is ambiguous. CDR3 length equals 12 residues. Germline assignment: CDR1 SEHNR and CDR2 FQNEAQ (reference sequence). The V and J ends lost 2 bases and 6 bases respectively, with 7 bases between them.

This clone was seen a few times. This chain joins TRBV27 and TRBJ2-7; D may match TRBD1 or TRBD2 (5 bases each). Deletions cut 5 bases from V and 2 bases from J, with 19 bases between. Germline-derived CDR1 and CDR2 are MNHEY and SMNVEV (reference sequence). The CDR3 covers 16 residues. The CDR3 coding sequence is TGTGCCAGCAGTATCTATCCCGGGACGCACCCCTACGAGCAGTACTTC. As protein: CASSIYPGTHPYEQYF.

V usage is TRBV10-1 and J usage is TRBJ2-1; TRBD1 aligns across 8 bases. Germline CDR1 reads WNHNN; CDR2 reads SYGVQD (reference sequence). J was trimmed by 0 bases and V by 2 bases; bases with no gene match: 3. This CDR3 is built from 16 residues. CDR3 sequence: CASSEPGQGSYNEQFF. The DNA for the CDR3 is TGCGCCAGCAGTGAGCCCGGACAGGGCTCCTACAATGAGCAGTTCTTC.

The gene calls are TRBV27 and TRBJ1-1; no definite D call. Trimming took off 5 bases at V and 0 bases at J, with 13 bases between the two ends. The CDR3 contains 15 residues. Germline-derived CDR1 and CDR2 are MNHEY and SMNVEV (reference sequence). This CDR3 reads CASSTQQYMNTEAFF. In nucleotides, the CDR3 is TGTGCCAGCAGTACTCAACAGTATATGAACACTGAAGCTTTCTTT.

CDR3 bases: TGTGCCAGCAGCTCCATCCAACCACCACTGAACACTGAAGCTTTCTTT. Its protein is CASSSIQPPLNTEAFF. The genes are TRBV11-1 and TRBJ1-1; no reliable D call. Germline V lookup: CDR1 SGHAT, CDR2 FQDESV (reference sequence). There are 16 residues in the CDR3. Trimming stripped 4 bases from V and 0 bases from J, with 15 bases between.

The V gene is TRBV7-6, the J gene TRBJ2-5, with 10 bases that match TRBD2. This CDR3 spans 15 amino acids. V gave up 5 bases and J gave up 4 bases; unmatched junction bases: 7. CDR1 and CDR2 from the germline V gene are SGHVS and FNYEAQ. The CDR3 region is CASSRRLAGVETQYF. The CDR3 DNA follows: TGTGCCAGCAGCCGGCGCCTAGCGGGAGTAGAGACCCAGTACTTC.

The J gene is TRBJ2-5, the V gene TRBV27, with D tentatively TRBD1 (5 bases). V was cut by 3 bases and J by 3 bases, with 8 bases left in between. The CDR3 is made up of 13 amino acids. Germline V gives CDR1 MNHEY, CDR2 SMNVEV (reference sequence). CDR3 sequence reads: CASSFLREETQYF. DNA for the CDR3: TGTGCCAGCAGTTTCCTCAGGGAAGAGACCCAGTACTTC.

CDR3 region: CASSPWAGTDAYEQYF. As DNA, the CDR3 is TGTGCCAGCAGCCCATGGGCCGGGACAGATGCGTACGAGCAGTACTTC. J is TRBJ2-7 and V is TRBV11-2; 7 bases are shared with TRBD1. The CDR3 is made up of 16 amino acids. Trimming cost V 5 bases and J 4 bases; bases outside gene matches: 14. Germline loops: CDR1 SGHAT, CDR2 FQNNGV.

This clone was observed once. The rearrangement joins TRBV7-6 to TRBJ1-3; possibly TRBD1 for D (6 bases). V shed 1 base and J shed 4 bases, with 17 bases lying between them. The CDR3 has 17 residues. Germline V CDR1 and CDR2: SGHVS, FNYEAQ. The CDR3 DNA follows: TGTGCCAGCAGCTTAGACATAGGGGGGGCTATCGGAAACACCATATATTTT. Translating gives CASSLDIGGAIGNTIYF.

The CDR3 nucleotides are TGTGCCAGCAGGACAGGGCCCGGGGAGCTGTTTTTT. Translating gives CASRTGPGELFF. The V call is TRBV25-1, the J call TRBJ2-2, with TRBD1 matching 7 bases. Per germline, CDR1 MGHDK and CDR2 SYGVNS. V dropped 6 bases and J dropped 6; count of bases not matched to a gene: 1. The CDR3 length is 12 residues.

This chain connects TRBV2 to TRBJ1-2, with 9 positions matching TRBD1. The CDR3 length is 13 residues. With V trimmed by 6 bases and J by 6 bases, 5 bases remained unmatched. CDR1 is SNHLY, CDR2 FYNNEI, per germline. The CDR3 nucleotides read TGTGCCAGCAGGGACAGGGGTATAGATGGCTACACCTTC. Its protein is CASRDRGIDGYTF.

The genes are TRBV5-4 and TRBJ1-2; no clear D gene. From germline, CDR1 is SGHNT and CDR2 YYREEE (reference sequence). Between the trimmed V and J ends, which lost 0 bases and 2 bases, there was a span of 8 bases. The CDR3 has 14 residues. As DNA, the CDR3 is TGTGCCAGCAGCTTGGCCGGGGTCAACTATGGCTACACCTTC. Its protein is CASSLAGVNYGYTF.